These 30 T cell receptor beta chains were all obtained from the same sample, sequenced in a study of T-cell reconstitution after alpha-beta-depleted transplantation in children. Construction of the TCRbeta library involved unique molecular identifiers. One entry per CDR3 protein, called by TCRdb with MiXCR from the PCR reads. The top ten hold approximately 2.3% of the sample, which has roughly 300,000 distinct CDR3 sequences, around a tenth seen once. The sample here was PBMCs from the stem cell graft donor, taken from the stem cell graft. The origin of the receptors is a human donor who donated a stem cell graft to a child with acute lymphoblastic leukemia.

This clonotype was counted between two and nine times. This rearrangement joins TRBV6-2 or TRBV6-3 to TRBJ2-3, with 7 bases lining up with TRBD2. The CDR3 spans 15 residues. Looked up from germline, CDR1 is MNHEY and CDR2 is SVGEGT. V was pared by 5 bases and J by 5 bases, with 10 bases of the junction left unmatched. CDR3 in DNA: TGTGCCAGCAGTGAGACTAGCAGTGGCGGAGATACGCAGTATTTT. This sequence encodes CASSETSSGGDTQYF.

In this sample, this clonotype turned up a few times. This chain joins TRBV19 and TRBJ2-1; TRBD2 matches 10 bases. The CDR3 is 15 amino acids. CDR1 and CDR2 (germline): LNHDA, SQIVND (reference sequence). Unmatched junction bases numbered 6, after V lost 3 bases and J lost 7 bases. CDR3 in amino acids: CASSIPSGRRNEQFF. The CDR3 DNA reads TGTGCCAGTAGTATCCCTAGCGGGAGACGAAATGAGCAGTTCTTC.

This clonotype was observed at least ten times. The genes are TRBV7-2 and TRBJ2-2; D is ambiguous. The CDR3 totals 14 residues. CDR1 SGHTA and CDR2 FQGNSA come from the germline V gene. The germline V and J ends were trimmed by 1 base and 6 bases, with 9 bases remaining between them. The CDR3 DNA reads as TGTGCCAGCAGCTTAGTTCAGACGGCCGGGGAGCTGTTTTTT. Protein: CASSLVQTAGELFF.

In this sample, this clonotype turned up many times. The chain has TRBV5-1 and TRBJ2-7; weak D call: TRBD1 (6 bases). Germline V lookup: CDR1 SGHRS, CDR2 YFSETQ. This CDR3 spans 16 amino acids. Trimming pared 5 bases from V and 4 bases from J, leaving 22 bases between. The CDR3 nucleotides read TGCGCCAGCAGGCGCTACGAACAGGGAATGTGGTACGAGCAGTACTTC. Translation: CASRRYEQGMWYEQYF.

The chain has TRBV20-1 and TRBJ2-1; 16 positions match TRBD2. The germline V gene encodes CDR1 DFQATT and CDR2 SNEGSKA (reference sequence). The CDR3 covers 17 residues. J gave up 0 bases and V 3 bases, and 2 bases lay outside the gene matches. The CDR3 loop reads CSARGLAGGPSYNEQFF. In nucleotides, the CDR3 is TGCAGTGCTAGGGGACTAGCGGGAGGGCCCTCCTACAATGAGCAGTTCTTC.

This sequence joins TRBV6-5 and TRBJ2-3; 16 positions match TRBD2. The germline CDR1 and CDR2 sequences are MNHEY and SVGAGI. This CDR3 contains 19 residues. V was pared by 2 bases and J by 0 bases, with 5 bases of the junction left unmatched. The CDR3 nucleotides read TGTGCCAGCAGTTACCTGGGACTAGCGGGAGGGCTCAGCACAGATACGCAGTATTTT. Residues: CASSYLGLAGGLSTDTQYF.

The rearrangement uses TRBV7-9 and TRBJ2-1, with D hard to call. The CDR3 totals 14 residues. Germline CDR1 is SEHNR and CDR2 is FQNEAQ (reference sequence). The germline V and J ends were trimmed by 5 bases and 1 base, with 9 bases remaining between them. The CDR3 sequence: CASSDGRSYNEQFF. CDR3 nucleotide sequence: TGTGCCAGCAGCGACGGGCGTTCCTACAATGAGCAGTTCTTC. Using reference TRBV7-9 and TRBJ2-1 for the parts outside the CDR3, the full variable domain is DTGVSQNPRHKITKRGQNVTFRCDPISEHNRLYWYRQTLGQGPEFLTYFQNEAQLEKSRLLSDRFSAERPKGSFSTLEIQRTEQGDSAMYLCASSDGRSYNEQFFGPGTRLTVL.

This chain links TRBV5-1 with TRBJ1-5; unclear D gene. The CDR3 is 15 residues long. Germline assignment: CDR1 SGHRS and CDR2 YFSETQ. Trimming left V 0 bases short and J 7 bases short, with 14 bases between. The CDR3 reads CASSLGVGSGQPQHF. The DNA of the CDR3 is TGCGCCAGCAGCTTGGGGGTAGGCTCCGGGCAGCCCCAGCATTTT.

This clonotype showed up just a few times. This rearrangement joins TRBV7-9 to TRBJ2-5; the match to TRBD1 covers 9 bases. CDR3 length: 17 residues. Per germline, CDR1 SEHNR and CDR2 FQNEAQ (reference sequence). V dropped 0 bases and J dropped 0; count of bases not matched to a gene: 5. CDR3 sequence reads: CASSLALDRGYQETQYF. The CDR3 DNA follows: TGTGCCAGCAGCTTAGCGCTCGACAGGGGGTACCAAGAGACCCAGTACTTC. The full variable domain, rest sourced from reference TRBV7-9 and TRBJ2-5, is DTGVSQNPRHKITKRGQNVTFRCDPISEHNRLYWYRQTLGQGPEFLTYFQNEAQLEKSRLLSDRFSAERPKGSFSTLEIQRTEQGDSAMYLCASSLALDRGYQETQYFGPGTRLLVL.

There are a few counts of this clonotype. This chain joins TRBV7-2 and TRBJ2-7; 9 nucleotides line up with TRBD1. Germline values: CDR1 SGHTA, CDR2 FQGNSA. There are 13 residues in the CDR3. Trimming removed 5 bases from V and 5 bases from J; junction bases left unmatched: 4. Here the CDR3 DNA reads TGTGCCAGCAGCCACAGGGGGCCTGACGAGCAGTACTTC. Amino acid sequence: CASSHRGPDEQYF.

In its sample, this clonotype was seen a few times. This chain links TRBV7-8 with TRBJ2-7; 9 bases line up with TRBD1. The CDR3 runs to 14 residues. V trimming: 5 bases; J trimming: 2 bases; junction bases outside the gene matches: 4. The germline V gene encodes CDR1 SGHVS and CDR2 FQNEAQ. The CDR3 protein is CASSTGGQTYEQYF. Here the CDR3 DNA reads TGTGCCAGCAGCACAGGGGGCCAGACCTACGAGCAGTACTTC.

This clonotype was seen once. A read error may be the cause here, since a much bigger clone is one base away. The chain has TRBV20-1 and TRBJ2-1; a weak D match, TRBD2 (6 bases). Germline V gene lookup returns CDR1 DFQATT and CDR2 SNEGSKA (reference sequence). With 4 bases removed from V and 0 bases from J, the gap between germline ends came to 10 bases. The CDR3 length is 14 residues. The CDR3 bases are TGCAGTGCTATCGACGGGAGCTCCTACAATGAGCAGTTCTTC. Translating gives CSAIDGSSYNEQFF.

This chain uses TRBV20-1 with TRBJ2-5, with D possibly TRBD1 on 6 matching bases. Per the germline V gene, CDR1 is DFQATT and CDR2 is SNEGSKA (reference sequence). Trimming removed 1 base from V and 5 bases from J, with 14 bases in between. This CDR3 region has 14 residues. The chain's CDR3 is CSARVGASLETQYF. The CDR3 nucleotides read TGCAGTGCTAGAGTGGGGGCTAGCCTCGAGACCCAGTACTTC.

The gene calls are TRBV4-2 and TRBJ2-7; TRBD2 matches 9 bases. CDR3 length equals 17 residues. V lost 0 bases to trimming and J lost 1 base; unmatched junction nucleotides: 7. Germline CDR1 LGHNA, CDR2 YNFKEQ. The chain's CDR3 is CASSQDPTSGSSYEQYF. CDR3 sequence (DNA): TGTGCCAGCAGCCAAGACCCAACTAGCGGGTCATCCTACGAGCAGTACTTC.

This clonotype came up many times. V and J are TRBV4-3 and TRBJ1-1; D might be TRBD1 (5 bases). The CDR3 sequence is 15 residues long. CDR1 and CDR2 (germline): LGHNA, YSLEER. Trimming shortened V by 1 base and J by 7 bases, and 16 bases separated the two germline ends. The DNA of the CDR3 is TGCGCCAGCAGCCAAGGATCAAACGGGGCAAGTGAAGCTTTCTTT. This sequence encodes CASSQGSNGASEAFF.

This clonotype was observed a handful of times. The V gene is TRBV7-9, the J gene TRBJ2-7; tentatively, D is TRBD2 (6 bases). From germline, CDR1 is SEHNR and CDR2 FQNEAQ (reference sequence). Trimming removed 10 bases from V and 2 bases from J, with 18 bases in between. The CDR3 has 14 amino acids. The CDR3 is CANPVAGPPYEQYF. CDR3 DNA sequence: TGTGCCAACCCCGTGGCGGGACCTCCCTACGAGCAGTACTTC. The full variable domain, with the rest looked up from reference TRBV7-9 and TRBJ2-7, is DTGVSQNPRHKITKRGQNVTFRCDPISEHNRLYWYRQTLGQGPEFLTYFQNEAQLEKSRLLSDRFSAERPKGSFSTLEIQRTEQGDSAMYLCANPVAGPPYEQYFGPGTRLTVT.

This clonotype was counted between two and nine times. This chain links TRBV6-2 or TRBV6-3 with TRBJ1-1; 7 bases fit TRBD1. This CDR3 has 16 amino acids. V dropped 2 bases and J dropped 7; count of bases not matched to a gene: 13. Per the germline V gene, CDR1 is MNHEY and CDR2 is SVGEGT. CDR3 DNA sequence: TGTGCCAGCAGTTACGTTTTTGTACAGGGGATACATGAAGCTTTCTTT. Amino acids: CASSYVFVQGIHEAFF.

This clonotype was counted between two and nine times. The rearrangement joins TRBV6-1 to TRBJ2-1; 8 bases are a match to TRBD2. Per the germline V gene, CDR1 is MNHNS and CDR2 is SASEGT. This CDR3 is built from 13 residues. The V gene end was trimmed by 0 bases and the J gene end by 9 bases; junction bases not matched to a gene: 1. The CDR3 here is CASSEARGGEQFF. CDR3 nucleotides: TGTGCCAGCAGTGAAGCCCGGGGGGGTGAGCAGTTCTTC.

CDR3 amino acids: CASSLAGRLHMNTEAFF. CDR3 coding DNA: TGCGCCAGCAGCTTGGCCGGCAGACTTCACATGAACACTGAAGCTTTCTTT. This sequence joins TRBV5-1 and TRBJ1-1; D gene unclear. CDR3 length: 17 residues. The V end lost 0 bases, the J end lost 0 bases, and 15 bases lay between the germline ends. CDR1 is SGHRS, CDR2 YFSETQ, per germline.

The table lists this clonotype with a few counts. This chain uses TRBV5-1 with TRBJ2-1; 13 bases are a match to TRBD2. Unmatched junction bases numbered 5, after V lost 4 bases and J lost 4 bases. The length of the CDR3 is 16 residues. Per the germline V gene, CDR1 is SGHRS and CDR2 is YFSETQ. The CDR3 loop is CASSLGLAGMYNEQFF. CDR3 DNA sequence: TGCGCCAGCAGCCTGGGACTAGCGGGAATGTACAATGAGCAGTTCTTC.

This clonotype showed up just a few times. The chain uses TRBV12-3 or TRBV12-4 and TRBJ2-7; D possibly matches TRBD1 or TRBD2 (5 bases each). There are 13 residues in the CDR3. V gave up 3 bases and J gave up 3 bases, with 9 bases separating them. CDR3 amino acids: CASSFREFYEQYF. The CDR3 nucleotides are TGTGCCAGCAGTTTCAGGGAGTTCTACGAGCAGTACTTC.

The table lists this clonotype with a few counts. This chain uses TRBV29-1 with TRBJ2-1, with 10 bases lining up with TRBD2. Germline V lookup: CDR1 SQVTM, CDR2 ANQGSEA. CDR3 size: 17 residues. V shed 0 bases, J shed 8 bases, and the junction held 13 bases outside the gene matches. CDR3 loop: CSVEDTLAGARGDEQFF. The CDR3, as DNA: TGCAGCGTTGAAGATACTCTAGCGGGAGCTCGAGGGGATGAGCAGTTCTTC.

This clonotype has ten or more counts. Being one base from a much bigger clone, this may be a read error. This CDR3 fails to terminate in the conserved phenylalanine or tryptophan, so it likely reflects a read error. The CDR3 loop is CSVSGRYNEQFL. The CDR3 DNA follows: TGCAGCGTAAGCGGGAGGTACAATGAGCAGTTCCTC. V and J are TRBV29-1 and TRBJ2-1, with 9 bases matching TRBD2. Germline lookup yields CDR1 SQVTM and CDR2 ANQGSEA. The length of the CDR3 is 12 residues. Losses at the gene ends were 6 bases for V and 4 bases for J; bases not matched to a gene: 1.

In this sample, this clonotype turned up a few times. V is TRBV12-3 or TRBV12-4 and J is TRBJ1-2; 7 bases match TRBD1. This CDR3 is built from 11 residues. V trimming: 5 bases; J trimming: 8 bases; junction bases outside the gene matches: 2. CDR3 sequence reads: CASSTGEGYTF. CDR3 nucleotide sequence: TGTGCCAGCAGTACAGGGGAAGGCTACACCTTC.

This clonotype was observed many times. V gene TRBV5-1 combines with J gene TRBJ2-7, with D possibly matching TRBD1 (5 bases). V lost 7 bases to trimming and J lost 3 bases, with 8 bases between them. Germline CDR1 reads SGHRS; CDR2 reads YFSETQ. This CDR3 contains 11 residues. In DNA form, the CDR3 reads TGCGCCAGCGGCGACAGCTACGAGCAGTACTTC. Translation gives CASGDSYEQYF.

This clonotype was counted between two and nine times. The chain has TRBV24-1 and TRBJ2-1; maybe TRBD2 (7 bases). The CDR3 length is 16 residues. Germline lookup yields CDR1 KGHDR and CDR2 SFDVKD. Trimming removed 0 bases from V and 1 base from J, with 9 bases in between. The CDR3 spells CATSDLRGGSYNEQFF. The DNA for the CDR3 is TGTGCCACCAGTGATTTGAGGGGGGGTTCCTACAATGAGCAGTTCTTC.

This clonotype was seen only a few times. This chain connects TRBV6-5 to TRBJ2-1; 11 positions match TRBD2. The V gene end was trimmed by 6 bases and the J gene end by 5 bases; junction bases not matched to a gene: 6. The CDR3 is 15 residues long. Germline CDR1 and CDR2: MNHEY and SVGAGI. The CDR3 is CASSAGTSGHNEQFF. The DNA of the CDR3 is TGTGCCAGCAGCGCCGGGACTAGCGGACACAATGAGCAGTTCTTC.

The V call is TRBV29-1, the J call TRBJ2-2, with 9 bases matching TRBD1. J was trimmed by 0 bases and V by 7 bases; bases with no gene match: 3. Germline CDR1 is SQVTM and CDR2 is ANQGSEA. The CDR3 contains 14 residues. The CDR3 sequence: CSARTGANTGELFF. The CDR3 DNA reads TGCAGCGCCCGGACAGGGGCGAACACCGGGGAGCTGTTTTTT.

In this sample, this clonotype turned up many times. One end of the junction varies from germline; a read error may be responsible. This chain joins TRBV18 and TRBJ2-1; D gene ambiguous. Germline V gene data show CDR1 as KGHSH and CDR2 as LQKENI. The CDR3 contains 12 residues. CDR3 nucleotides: TGTGCCAGCTCACCAGCCTCCAATGCGCAGTTCTTC. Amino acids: CASSPASNAQFF. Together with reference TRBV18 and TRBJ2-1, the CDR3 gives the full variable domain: NAGVMQNPRHLVRRRGQEARLRCSPMKGHSHVYWYRQLPEEGLKFMVYLQKENIIDESGMPKERFSAEFPKEGPSILRIQQVVRGDSAAYFCASSPASNAQFFGPGTRLTVL.

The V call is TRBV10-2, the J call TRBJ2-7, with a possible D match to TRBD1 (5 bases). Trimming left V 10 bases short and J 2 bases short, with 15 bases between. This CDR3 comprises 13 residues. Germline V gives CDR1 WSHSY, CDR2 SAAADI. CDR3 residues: CANSQGFAYEQYF. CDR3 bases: TGCGCCAACTCCCAGGGATTCGCCTACGAGCAGTACTTC.